This T cell receptor (beta chain) was captured by sequencing in a study of CD8 T cells in ankylosing spondylitis. General study results and limits: From matched ankylosing spondylitis synovial fluid, disease-linked clones were reportedly recovered at significantly enriched levels. Disease-linked clones, CD8+, were relatively rare in peripheral blood. Characteristic, it appeared, of ankylosing spondylitis blood was a TCR beta motif of roughly 8 highly homologous variants.

TCR beta libraries were made by quantitative 5'-RACE with molecular barcodes. TCRdb analysed the 5' RACE reads with MiXCR anew, one entry per CDR3 protein. The data contain 150,000 to 200,000 distinct CDR3 sequences, around 10% of them singletons. This clonotype was seen ten or more times. Its antigen is as yet unknown. V gave up 0 bases and J gave up 1 base, with 12 bases separating them. The CDR3 runs to 15 residues. Germline V CDR1 and CDR2: DFQATT, SNEGSKA (reference sequence). The chain uses TRBV20-1 and TRBJ2-5; D might be TRBD1 (5 bases). The sequence was collected from a male donor with ankylosing spondylitis or in good health (not recorded which). The material sequenced was blood, either unsorted or a sorted T cell fraction (not recorded which). The CDR3 nucleotides are TGCAGTGCTAGAGATGCGTCAGGGCCCCAAGAGACCCAGTACTTC. Its protein is CSARDASGPQETQYF.